This T cell receptor beta chain was captured by sequencing in a study of blood T cell repertoires in COVID-19 (dated by TCRdb to 2018 to 2021). As for the study more broadly: Samples from collaborators originated in the United States, Italy and Spain and spanned both the acute and convalescent phases of COVID-19. The samples were drawn from the first 160 participants of the ongoing ImmuneRACE study and from 1,200 or so subjects provided by 6 global collaborators. The material from the prospective study consisted of cDNA or gDNA derived from T cells, B-cell-depleted T cells, or PBMCs. Where available, HLA class I and class II types were obtained from metadata supplied by the sample provider rather than from assay-based typing. Deeply sampled blood TCRbeta repertoires from subjects exposed to, actively infected with, or recovered from COVID-19 were included in the dataset. The sample metadata nearly always contained a de-identified subject ID, COVID-19 status, age in years and sex. The repertoires were released in a freely available public database meant as a resource for research on the immune response to SARS-CoV-2.

Each collaborating institution followed its own protocols to collect whole blood in K2EDTA tubes. For TCRbeta analysis, collaborator samples were shipped as frozen whole blood, as isolated PBMCs, or as DNA extracted from either sample type. The full study reports these points: How much clinical and demographic metadata was included differed by source and by participant, and the metadata was provided uncurated.

As for this clone: There is no known antigen for this receptor. No much larger clone is present one base from it, and per-base qualities are unavailable.

TCRbeta CDR3 regions were amplified from genomic DNA using the immunoSEQ Assay, a bias-controlled multiplex PCR. In the paper's pipeline: The number of nucleated cells in each sample was estimated from the amplification of reference gene primers within the assay. Sequence reads were collapsed and filtered to measure the absolute abundance of every unique TCRbeta CDR3 rearrangement. For each sample, productive Simpson clonality was calculated as the square root of Simpson's diversity index over productive rearrangements. TCRdb limited this immuneACCESS table to in-frame rearrangements with V and J called. A share of clones is missing; checked studies link under half to unresolved V genes, and the rest is unexplained. V and J calls plus clone size are reproduced from that table; the DNA served to infer D and trimming. The sample table lists roughly 120,000 clones, over 70% of them with a count of one. The biggest ten clones account for 0.8% to 1% of the sample.

This sequence originates from a woman between 65 and 79 years old with acute or convalescent COVID-19. The source material was peripheral blood.

The CDR3 reads CASSQVGSANEQFF. The nucleotide sequence reads as follows: TGTGCCAGCAGCCAAGTCGGTAGCGCCAATGAGCAGTTCTTC. The chain employs TRBV3-1 (or the pseudogene TRBV3-2) and TRBJ2-1, with TRBD2 as a weak D call on 5 bases. The CDR3, from cysteine to phenylalanine, totals 14 residues. The entry retains the CDR3 DNA only, 42 bases that are in frame from base 1. V sheds 1 base and J sheds 6 bases, leaving 10 bases between their ends. As encoded in the germline V gene (reference sequence), CDR1 is LGHDT while CDR2 is YNNKEL.